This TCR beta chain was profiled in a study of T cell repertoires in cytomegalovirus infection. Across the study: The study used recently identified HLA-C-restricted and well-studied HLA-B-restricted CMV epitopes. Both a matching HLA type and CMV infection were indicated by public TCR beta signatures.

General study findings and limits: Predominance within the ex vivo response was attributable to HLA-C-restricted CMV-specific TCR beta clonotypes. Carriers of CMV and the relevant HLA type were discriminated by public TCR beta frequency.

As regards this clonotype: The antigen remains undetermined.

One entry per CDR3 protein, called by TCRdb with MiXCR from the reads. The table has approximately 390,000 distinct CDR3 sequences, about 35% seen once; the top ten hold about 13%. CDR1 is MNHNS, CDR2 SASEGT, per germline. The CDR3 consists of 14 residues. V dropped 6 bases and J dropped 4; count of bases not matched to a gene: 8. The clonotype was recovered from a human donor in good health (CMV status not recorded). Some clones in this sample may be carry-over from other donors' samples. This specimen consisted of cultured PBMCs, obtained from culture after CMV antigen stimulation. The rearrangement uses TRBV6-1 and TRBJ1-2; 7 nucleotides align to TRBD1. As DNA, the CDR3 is TGTGCCAGCAGCCCGCCAGGGGGAAGCTATGGCTACACCTTC. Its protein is CASSPPGGSYGYTF.